The 16 T cell receptor beta chains below were found in one sample sequenced in a study of T and B cells in COVID-19 patients. BIOMED2 TRB-A/B primer pools were used in multiplex TRB PCR. TCRdb analysed the multiplex PCR reads with MiXCR anew, one entry per CDR3 protein. The table lists around 28,000 distinct CDR3 sequences, approximately 30% of them singletons. From blood, roughly 220-550 ng of genomic DNA served as TRB template. The sequencing sample was made of blood. All receptors derive from a human donor who had recovered from COVID-19.

The chain employs TRBV5-1 and TRBJ2-1; no clear D. The ends were cut back, 0 bases at V and 10 bases at J, with 11 bases in the middle. This CDR3 has 13 residues. Germline V lookup: CDR1 SGHRS, CDR2 YFSETQ. The CDR3 here is CASSLVAQREQFF. CDR3 in DNA: TGCGCCAGCAGCTTGGTCGCTCAACGAGAGCAGTTCTTC.

Many counts were recorded for this clonotype. The rearrangement uses TRBV18 and TRBJ2-2; D gene uncertain. The CDR3 covers 11 residues. Trimming pared 3 bases from V and 4 bases from J, leaving 0 bases between. Germline V CDR1 and CDR2: KGHSH, LQKENI. CDR3 in DNA: TGTGCCAGCTCACCCACCGGGGAGCTGTTTTTT. Translation: CASSPTGELFF.

In regard to this clonotype: Compared with germline, one end of the junction differs, possibly owing to a read error. The chain joins TRBV5-6 to TRBJ2-7, with D tentatively TRBD2 (7 bases). The germline gives CDR1 SGHDT, CDR2 YYEEEE. CDR3 size: 16 residues. Written as DNA, the CDR3 is TGCGCCAGCAGCCCTGGTCGGGGGGCGCTTGGGTACGAGCAGTACTTC. Protein sequence: CASSPGRGALGYEQYF.

This clonotype rates as medium-sized. This chain uses TRBV19 with TRBJ2-2, with D unclear. The ends were cut back, 6 bases at V and 3 bases at J, with 8 bases in the middle. Per germline, CDR1 LNHDA and CDR2 SQIVND (reference sequence). The CDR3 loop spans 13 amino acids. This CDR3 is CASSVRYTGELFF. The CDR3 coding sequence is TGTGCCAGTAGCGTAAGGTACACCGGGGAGCTGTTTTTT.

CDR3 sequence (DNA): TGTGCCAGCAGTTACCAGGGTCAGGTGAGAGGCGAGCAGTACTTC. Encoded protein: CASSYQGQVRGEQYF. The rearrangement links TRBV6-2 or TRBV6-3 to TRBJ2-7; TRBD1 might be the D (5 bases). The CDR3 contains 15 residues. Germline CDR1 reads MNHEY; CDR2 reads SVGEGT. Trimming cost V 2 bases and J 6 bases, with 17 bases left between them.

In this sample, this clonotype turned up a few times. The chain joins TRBV6-5 to TRBJ1-5; TRBD1 agrees at 10 bases. Germline CDR1 and CDR2: MNHEY and SVGAGI. After removal of 4 bases from V and 2 bases from J, the junction contained 2 bases not matched to a gene. The CDR3 sequence is 15 residues long. CDR3 nucleotide sequence: TGTGCCAGCAGTTGGGGGACAGGGGGCAATCAGCCCCAGCATTTT. It translates to CASSWGTGGNQPQHF.

V gene TRBV7-2 combines with J gene TRBJ2-1, with D possibly matching TRBD1 (5 bases). The V and J ends lost 1 base and 8 bases respectively, with 18 bases between them. This CDR3 region has 16 residues. The germline V gene encodes CDR1 SGHTA and CDR2 FQGNSA. The CDR3 nucleotides read TGTGCCAGCAGCTTAGACCCCCCTGGCAGGGCCCATGAGCAGTTCTTC. This encodes CASSLDPPGRAHEQFF.

The V call is TRBV27, the J call TRBJ2-2, with 7 bases fitting TRBD2. The CDR3 spans 16 residues. The ends lost 5 bases at V and 7 bases at J; junction bases unmatched: 13. Germline V gives CDR1 MNHEY, CDR2 SMNVEV (reference sequence). CDR3 DNA sequence: TGTGCCAGCAGTCACGGGGACTTAGCGGGTGGCGGGGAGCTGTTTTTT. It encodes CASSHGDLAGGGELFF.

This clonotype has a handful of counts. The chain is built from TRBV10-3 and TRBJ2-3, with D perhaps given as TRBD1 or TRBD2 (5 bases each). V gave up 11 bases and J gave up 1 base, with 25 bases separating them. This CDR3 has 17 amino acids. Germline V CDR1 and CDR2: ENHRY, SYGVKD. The CDR3 sequence: CASPLRGPYTRTDTQYF. For the CDR3, the DNA is TGTGCCTCCCCGTTACGGGGACCTTACACCCGCACAGATACGCAGTATTTT.

The V gene is TRBV19, the J gene TRBJ2-1; TRBD1 matches 9 bases. Germline V gives CDR1 LNHDA, CDR2 SQIVND (reference sequence). The CDR3 covers 14 residues. With V trimmed by 5 bases and J by 7 bases, 6 bases remained unmatched. CDR3 in amino acids: CASSPGTGWNEQFF. As DNA, the CDR3 is TGTGCCAGTAGTCCCGGGACAGGGTGGAATGAGCAGTTCTTC.

The CDR3 spells CASRQGARLGYTF. The CDR3 DNA is TGTGCCAGCCGACAGGGGGCGCGGTTGGGCTACACCTTC. The chain carries TRBV27 and TRBJ1-2; 10 nucleotides line up with TRBD1. Trimming took 8 bases from V and 8 from J; bases not matched to a gene: 8. The CDR3 runs 13 residues. Looked up from germline, CDR1 is MNHEY and CDR2 is SMNVEV (reference sequence).

The genes are TRBV7-2 and TRBJ2-3; no clear D gene. Per germline, CDR1 SGHTA and CDR2 FQGNSA. CDR3 length: 15 amino acids. Trimming took off 3 bases at V and 0 bases at J, with 10 bases between the two ends. The CDR3 DNA reads as TGTGCCAGCAGCTTTGTGGGCTCTAGCACAGATACGCAGTATTTT. As protein: CASSFVGSSTDTQYF.

J is TRBJ2-2 and V is TRBV13, with D perhaps matching TRBD1 (5 bases). There are 15 residues in the CDR3. Germline CDR1 PRHDT, CDR2 FYEKMQ (reference sequence). V lost 10 bases, J lost 4 bases, and 19 bases lay in between. CDR3 amino acids: CATSAQGRITGELFF. The CDR3 coding sequence is TGTGCCACCAGTGCCCAGGGTCGAATCACCGGGGAGCTGTTTTTT. Supplemented by reference TRBV13 and TRBJ2-2, the full variable domain reads AAGVIQSPRHLIKEKRETATLKCYPIPRHDTVYWYQQGPGQDPQFLISFYEKMQSDKGSIPDRFSAQQFSDYHSELNMSSLELGDSALYFCATSAQGRITGELFFGEGSRLTVL.

The chain has TRBV7-2 and TRBJ2-7; D not resolved. Germline loops: CDR1 SGHTA, CDR2 FQGNSA. Deletions cut 0 bases from V and 2 bases from J, with 11 bases between. CDR3 size: 15 residues. The chain's CDR3 is CASSLASLGTYEQYF. DNA for the CDR3: TGTGCCAGCAGCTTAGCTAGCTTGGGTACCTACGAGCAGTACTTC.

The chain is built from TRBV11-1 and TRBJ2-2, with 7 bases fitting TRBD2. This CDR3 comprises 16 residues. Germline loops: CDR1 SGHAT, CDR2 FQDESV (reference sequence). With 4 bases clipped from V and 3 bases from J, the junction kept 8 bases outside the gene matches. For the CDR3, the DNA is TGTGCCAGCAGCTCGATGGCGGGGAGGGACACCGGGGAGCTGTTTTTT. Translated: CASSSMAGRDTGELFF.

In this sample, this clonotype turned up a few times. The rearrangement links TRBV6-1 to TRBJ1-2, with TRBD1 matching over 11 bases. V dropped 7 bases and J dropped 8; count of bases not matched to a gene: 6. CDR1 and CDR2 (germline): MNHNS, SASEGT. The CDR3 is made up of 13 amino acids. The CDR3 bases are TGTGCCAGCATTCTGGGACAGGGGGGCGGCTACACCTTC. As protein: CASILGQGGGYTF.